This entry describes one TCR beta chain. CDR3 size: 15 residues. V was cut by 7 bases and J by 5 bases, with 18 bases left in between. In germline, CDR1 is MNHNS, CDR2 SASEGT. This table comes from immunoSEQ multiplex PCR, and its TCRdb copy is limited to in-frame clones, with some not included. The table records tens of thousands of clones, 75% to 90% of them present only once. The data were obtained in a study of OX40 agonist ivuxolimab in advanced cancers. The receptor's source is an adult with an advanced solid tumor such as melanoma, head and neck, liver or kidney cancer. The gene calls are TRBV6-1 and TRBJ2-4; no firm D call. The sample consisted of CD4+ or CD8+ T cells sorted from blood, taken in a trial of the OX40 agonist ivuxolimab. CDR3 protein: CASTRHGGLENIQYF. The CDR3 coding sequence is TGTGCCAGCACCAGACATGGTGGGTTAGAAAACATTCAGTACTTC.